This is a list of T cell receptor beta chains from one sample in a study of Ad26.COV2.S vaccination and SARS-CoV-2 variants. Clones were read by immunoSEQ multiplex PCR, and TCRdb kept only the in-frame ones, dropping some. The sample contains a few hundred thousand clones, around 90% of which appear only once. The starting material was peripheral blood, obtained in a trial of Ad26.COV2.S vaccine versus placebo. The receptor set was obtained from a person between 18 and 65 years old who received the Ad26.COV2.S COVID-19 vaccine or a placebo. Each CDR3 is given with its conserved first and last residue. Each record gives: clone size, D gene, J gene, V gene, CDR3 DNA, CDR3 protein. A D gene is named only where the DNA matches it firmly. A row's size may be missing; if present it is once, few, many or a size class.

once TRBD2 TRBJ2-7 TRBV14 TGTGCCAGCATTTCTAGCGGGAGGCCTAACTCCTACGAGCAGTACTTC CASISSGRPNSYEQYF
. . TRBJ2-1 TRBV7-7 TGTGCTAGCAGCTTAGTCCCAGGGGCGTCTCTCAATGAGCAGTTCTTC CASSLVPGASLNEQFF
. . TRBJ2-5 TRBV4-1 TGCGCCAGCAGCCAAGCCTTAGTGGAGACCCAGTACTTC CASSQALVETQYF
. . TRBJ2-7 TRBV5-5 TGTGCCAGCAGCTTGGCGACAGCCTCCTACGAGCAGTACTTC CASSLATASYEQYF
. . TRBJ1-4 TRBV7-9 TGTGCCAGCAGCTCCAGTGCCAGGGCTTCTAATGAAAAACTGTTTTTT CASSSSARASNEKLFF
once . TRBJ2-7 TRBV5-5 TGTGCCAGCAGCTTGGGAGGGAGCGACTACGAGCAGTACTTC CASSLGGSDYEQYF
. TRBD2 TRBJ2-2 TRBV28 TGTGCCAGCAGTTCGTGGGGGGGTACCGGGGAGCTGTTTTTT CASSSWGGTGELFF
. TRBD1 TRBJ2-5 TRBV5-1 TGCGCCAGCAGCGCCCGACAGGGGCTGTGGGAGACCCAGTACTTC CASSARQGLWETQYF
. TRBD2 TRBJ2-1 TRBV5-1 TGCGCCAGCGGTCCCGGAGATGTAGCGGGAGGGCCGATCTCCTACAATGAGCAGTTCTTC CASGPGDVAGGPISYNEQFF
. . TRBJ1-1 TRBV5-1 TGCGCCAGCAGCTTGGAAAGTTCGAAGTTGGTGGCTGAAGCTTTCTTT CASSLESSKLVAEAFF
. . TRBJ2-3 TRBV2 TGTGCCAGCAGTGGGGTCTCACGAGCAGATACGCAGTATTTT CASSGVSRADTQYF
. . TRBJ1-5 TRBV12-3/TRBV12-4 TGTGCCAGCAGTTTTACCGCCGGTCAGCCCCAGCATTTT CASSFTAGQPQHF
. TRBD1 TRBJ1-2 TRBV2 TGTGCCAGCAGTGAGGTGGACAGGGGGTATGGCTACACCTTC CASSEVDRGYGYTF
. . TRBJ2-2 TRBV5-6 TGTGCCAGCAGCTTGGCCGGGCCCGGGGAGCTGTTTTTT CASSLAGPGELFF
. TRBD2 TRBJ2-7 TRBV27 TGTGCCAGCAGTTTCCTCCCTCCAGGCGGGAGTCTTTGGTACGAGCAGTACTTC CASSFLPPGGSLWYEQYF
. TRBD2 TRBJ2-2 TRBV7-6 TGTGCCAGCAGCTCCCGACTAGCGGGAGATGTTTCCGGGGAGCTGTTTTTT CASSSRLAGDVSGELFF
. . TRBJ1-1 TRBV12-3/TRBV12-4 TGTGCCAGCAGTTTTGGGGACGCTGAAGCTTTCTTT CASSFGDAEAFF
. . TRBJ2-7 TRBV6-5 TGTGCCAGCCAACGACTGGCCAACTACGAGCAGTACTTC CASQRLANYEQYF
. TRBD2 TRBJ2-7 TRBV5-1 TGCGCCAGCAGGGCTAGCGGCTACGAGCAGTACTTC CASRASGYEQYF
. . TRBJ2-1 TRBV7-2 TGTGCCATACACAGCGGAGGGGTATCCTACAATGAGCAGTTCTTC CAIHSGGVSYNEQFF
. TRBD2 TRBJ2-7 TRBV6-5 TGTGCCAGCAGTTACGCGGGAGGCGAGCAGTACTTC CASSYAGGEQYF
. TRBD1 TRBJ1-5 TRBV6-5 TGTGCCACCAGGGGCCTAGACAGGGGGTCTCAGCCCCAGCATTTT CATRGLDRGSQPQHF
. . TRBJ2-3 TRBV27 TGTGCCAGCAGCCTACAGGGATCGGCAGATACGCAGTATTTT CASSLQGSADTQYF
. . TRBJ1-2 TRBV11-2 TGTGCCAGCAGCCCAGGAGTTAACTATGGCTACACCTTC CASSPGVNYGYTF
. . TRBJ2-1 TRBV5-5 TGTGCCAGCAGACGATCCGGGACCAACTACAATGAGCAGTTCTTC CASRRSGTNYNEQFF
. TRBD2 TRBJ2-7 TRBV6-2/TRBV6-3 TGTGCCAGCAGTTACGGCCTAGCGGGAGGGCCCTACGAGCAGTACTTC CASSYGLAGGPYEQYF
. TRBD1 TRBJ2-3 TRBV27 TGTGCCAGCAGTCCGACAGGGGGAGATACGCAGTATTTT CASSPTGGDTQYF
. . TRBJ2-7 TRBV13 TGTGCCAGCAGCTTAGCGGGAAGCTCCTACGAGCAGTACTTC CASSLAGSSYEQYF
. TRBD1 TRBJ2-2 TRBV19 TGTGCCAGCCTACACAGGGGGAACACCGGGGAGCTGTTTTTT CASLHRGNTGELFF
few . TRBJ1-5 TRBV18 TGTGCCAGCTCACCAGTCAGTAGCAATCAGCCCCAGCATTTT CASSPVSSNQPQHF
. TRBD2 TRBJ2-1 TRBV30 TGTGCCTGGAAGGGAGGGGCCTACAATGAGCAGTTCTTC CAWKGGAYNEQFF